This entry describes one T cell receptor beta chain. There is no known antigen for this receptor. The sample holds no much larger clone one base away, and base qualities are not on file. This specimen comes from a study of cytomegalovirus exposure and HLA in healthy donors (dated by TCRdb to 2017 to 2019). At the level of the whole study: An earlier analysis of 587 of the donors reported approximately 300 Gb of sequence data and 90 million to 120 million unique TCR beta sequences obtained from around 170 million T cells. Donor age, sex, ethnicity and CMV serostatus were compiled alongside the repertoire data. Of the 350 to 450 genotyped donors, about 80% fell in the genetic ancestry cluster associated with self-reported Caucasian donors. An earlier analysis of around 580 of the donors used high-throughput TCR beta sequencing to judge whether each TCR beta V gene segment behaved as functional or pseudogenic. Typing coverage differed by locus: A, B, C, DRB1 and DQB1 were typed in roughly 620-640 donors, DQA1 in 500 to 550, DPA1 in some 600, and DPB1 in 450 to 480. An early release covering about 600 HLA-typed donors comprised about 300 gigabases of sequencing data and around 86 million unique TCR sequences. The study aimed to test whether signatures of past pathogen exposure could be identified by cataloging public T cell receptors. Across some 400 genotyped donors of the cohort, an average of roughly 200,000 unique TCR beta nucleotide sequences per donor were sequenced, and 15% to 20% of those sequences were non-productive. All discovery cohort repertoires had been generated using a single sequencing platform. In the later analysis, no new phenotypic data were used to find candidate immune exposures; instead, reliance was placed on TCR beta sequences and their occurrence across donors. The study combined high-throughput TCR immunosequencing, statistical association of individual TCRs with disease status, and machine learning to predict cytomegalovirus infection status. The T cell repertoires of 700 or so subjects were profiled by immunosequencing and related to cytomegalovirus serostatus. A later analysis re-analyzed previously published TCR beta repertoires from several hundred donors and added high-resolution HLA genotyping to study TCR occurrence patterns. A handful of DR-DQ haplotypes were treated as single units for association and clustering because of strong linkage in the cohort. In addition to the first cohort of around 670 subjects, a separate validation cohort of approximately 130 different subjects was used. Class I and class II HLA loci were covered by the typing at four-digit resolution. Genome-wide SNP genotypes for about three fifths of the roughly 670 donors were used in a later genetic analysis, which treated that subset as a discovery cohort. Findings and caveats that apply to the study as a whole: The authors suggested that the approach could potentially be extended to other disease states and immunological phenotypes. Strong co-occurrence of HLA alleles, especially DR and DQ, made assigning TCR associations to individual alleles difficult. A later analysis found that TCR association rates varied across HLA loci, with DRB1 alleles showing the most associated TCRs and HLA-C alleles the fewest. A cluster of highly shared sequence variants was judged likely to be a technical artifact of the sequencing pipeline. A later analysis associated 16,951 TCR beta sequences with specific HLA alleles at a false discovery rate of 0.05. Presence/absence analyses assumed roughly uniform sequencing depth across donors, an assumption that may not hold. Several of the top co-occurrence clusters appeared to be linked to parvovirus B19, influenza, CMV and Epstein-Barr virus, according to a later analysis. Most TCR sequences were observed very rarely across donors, whereas some public TCRs were present in many individuals. Linkage disequilibrium might explain the correlated functional status among segregating V segments, but an unknown experimental factor could not be ruled out. In this cohort, only TCR beta chains were sequenced, and detectable features were limited by the absence of alpha or paired-chain data. In a later analysis, HLA-associated TCR beta chains were found to be more clonally expanded and to have lower generation probabilities than equally common non-associated chains. In a later analysis, most CMV-associated TCR beta chains were found to appear HLA-restricted, with HLA associations seemingly driven largely by CMV exposure. A total of about 180 TCR beta chains were listed by the study as associated with cytomegalovirus. A further reported finding was that TCR beta sequences accurately predicted the HLA-A and HLA-B alleles for most subjects in the first cohort. HLA typing was unavailable for some donors at each locus, so association tests used only the typed subset. Immune exposure information for the cohort was limited to CMV serostatus. Because counts were too low, more than 15 rarely observed V segments, including chromosome 9 orphons, were left out of the earlier analysis of approximately 580 of the donors. V-gene and J-gene trimming of TCR beta chains was associated with a missense DCLRE1C variant in a later genetic analysis, and the association was replicated in an independent cohort. Broadly in line with IMGT annotations, most TCR beta V segments showed up in productive rearrangements about 87% or about 30% of the time in an earlier analysis of a few hundred of the donors. Because the 87-base-pair reads could not distinguish some IMGT-functional V segments, including TRBV6-2 and TRBV6-3, those segments were excluded. Compared with the 666-donor mean, donors in an Asian-associated ancestry cluster had fewer N-insertions in productive TCRs, according to a later genetic analysis. In vitro tests confirmed that a few of the cytomegalovirus-associated TCR beta chains recognize cytomegalovirus antigens. The classifier was reported to diagnose cytomegalovirus status with high specificity and sensitivity in both the original cohort and the validation cohort.

The cohort consisted of hundreds of healthy bone marrow donors. All cohort members were sampled while nominally healthy, although unrecorded immune exposures were likely present. The donor tested CMV seronegative and was one of the 352 seronegative cohort members. Each donor provided a peripheral blood sample, and peripheral blood mononuclear cells were used for TCR beta sequencing. The Qiagen DNeasy Blood Extraction Kit was used to extract genomic DNA from the blood cell samples. Library generation was performed with the immunoSEQ multiplex PCR assay. For the multiplex PCR, a mixture combining 60 forward primers for TCR Vbeta segments and 13 reverse primers for TCR Jbeta segments was used. Amplification of the CDR3 region of rearranged TCR beta genes was performed with a multiplex PCR assay on genomic DNA. The Illumina HiSeq System was used to sequence the amplified TCR beta libraries as 87-base-pair reads. The original methods were these. A later analysis counted about 80 million unique TCR beta chains across the 550 to 800 repertoires, and around 9.9 million of these chains were shared by at least two donors. A nearest-neighbor algorithm error-corrected the raw reads and collapsed the reads into unique sequences, merging closely related sequences to remove PCR and sequencing errors. To assign V, D and J gene segments, CDR3 sequences were aligned to IMGT reference sequences. For a sequence to be retained, a match of at least six nucleotides was required to both a V gene segment and a J gene segment. Rearrangements were called productive when the CDR3 lacked stop codons and stayed in frame with V and J; all others were non-productive. Following IMGT convention, CDR3 was defined as the stretch from the second conserved V-encoded cysteine to the conserved J-encoded phenylalanine. Sequences without an unambiguous match to a single V gene segment were excluded from the earlier analysis of 450 to 750 of the donors. An earlier analysis of several hundred of the donors called V segments functional above 56.7% productive rearrangements and segregating when the between-donor standard deviation exceeded 5%. To diagnose cytomegalovirus status from the catalog of TCR beta chain sequences, a statistical classification framework was built. In a later analysis, TCR nucleotide sequences were compared against IMGT/GENE-DB human TR gene sequences so that V and J genes could be assigned. Using the TCRdist pipeline, a later analysis assigned CDR3 sequences along with most-parsimonious VDJ recombination scenarios. In a later analysis, each TCR beta chain was defined by its CDR3 amino acid sequence together with its V-gene family, and reads lacking a unique V-gene family were excluded. To address suspected cross-contamination and a sequencing artifact, a later analysis removed around 600 highly shared, low-generation-probability nucleotide sequences. For each public chain, a later analysis derived a clonal expansion index from normalized ranks of inferred template counts within each repertoire. A later analysis computed generation probabilities with a VDJ recombination model fitted to out-of-frame rearrangements, and checked the results against IGoR. In a later analysis, hypergeometric tests were used to score TCR-TCR, TCR-HLA and TCR-CMV co-occurrence, with a repertoire-size bias correction applied to TCR pairs. In a later analysis, false discovery rates were estimated by permuting HLA or CMV assignments 20 times. In a later analysis, co-occurring TCRs were grouped using DBSCAN, with TCRdist sequence similarity added in when clustering inside HLA-allele-positive subsets. Repertoires with fewer than 30,000 or more than 120,000 public chains, plus five repertoires with anomalous nucleotide sharing, were excluded from co-occurrence clustering. Imported from immuneACCESS, the table was reduced by TCRdb to in-frame sequences with V and J called. These copies leave out some clones; in studies compared against another copy, an unresolved V gene accounts for under half, and the cause of the remainder is not known. For V, J and clone size, that table is used; D and trimming come from the DNA. Within this sample are some 90,000 clones, with roughly 80% of them counted one time only. Under 3% of the sample belongs to the ten largest clones.

Via the germline V gene (reference sequence), CDR1 is PRHDT and CDR2 FYEKMQ. From its cysteine to its phenylalanine, the CDR3 spans 14 amino acids. The kept DNA is CDR3 alone, 42 bases in frame from the first base. Unmatched junction bases come to 9, with V trimmed by 6 bases and J by 5 bases. The chain is assembled from TRBV13 and TRBJ1-2, and TRBD1 aligns with 7 junction nucleotides. The TCR originated in a man aged 25-40 years in good health and CMV-seronegative. The material sequenced was PBMCs. The nucleotide sequence reads TGTGCCAGCAGGATGAGGGGGCGCGAATATGGCTACACCTTC. The resulting protein is CASRMRGREYGYTF.